The present TCR beta chain was sequenced within a study of glioma-infiltrating T cells after dendritic cell vaccination. On the study more broadly: Monocyte-derived dendritic cells, cultured approximately 7 days with IL-4 and GM-CSF, were pulsed with autologous tumor lysate. General study results and limits: Higher TCR clonality did not directly relate to longer survival.

Turning to this clone: What it binds is not known.

Selection required adequate fresh-frozen tumor tissue plus more than two years' survival data. The CDR3 consists of 15 residues. CDR1 is MNHEY, CDR2 SMNVEV, per germline (reference sequence). The PCR used 60 V beta and 13 J beta primers. Assay used: immunoSEQ multiplex PCR; TCRdb lists only in-frame clones, some missing. This table has about 64,000 clones, roughly four fifths appearing once. The sample consisted of blood, taken before dendritic cell vaccination. The genes are TRBV27 and TRBJ2-5, with 8 bases matching TRBD1. TRBJ2-7 explains the end of the DNA better; the J call may be wrong. This sequence originates from a human donor with glioblastoma. DNA for the CDR3: TGTGCCAGCAGTTTAAGCCGGGACAGGTCCTACGAGCAGTACTTC. It yields the protein CASSLSRDRSYEQYF.